Shown below are 29 T cell receptor beta chains from a single sample sequenced in a study of PD-L1 blockade in urothelial cancer. Assay: immunoSEQ multiplex PCR; the TCRdb copy retains only in-frame clones and omits some. The repertoire holds around 33,000 clones, about 88% seen once, with 8% in the top ten. Time point noted: peripheral blood 6 weeks after treatment start. This specimen consisted of PBMCs, obtained around atezolizumab (anti-PD-L1) treatment. The receptors here all came from a man older than 75 with urothelial cancer.

The V and J genes are TRBV4-1 and TRBJ2-1; 7 bases agree with TRBD1. In germline, CDR1 is MGHRA, CDR2 YSYEKL. The CDR3 has 15 residues. Trimming cost V 3 bases and J 7 bases; bases outside gene matches: 9. CDR3 DNA sequence: TGCGCCAGCAGCCAGACATCCGGGACAGATAATGAGCAGTTCTTC. Encoded protein: CASSQTSGTDNEQFF.

This chain connects TRBV5-1 to TRBJ2-3; no firm D call. This CDR3 has 11 amino acids. Trimming stripped 2 bases from V and 5 bases from J, with 3 bases between. Germline V lookup: CDR1 SGHRS, CDR2 YFSETQ. The CDR3 nucleotides read TGCGCCAGCAGCTTACTAGATACGCAGTATTTT. It encodes CASSLLDTQYF.

This clone came up a few times. The chain uses TRBV6-1 and TRBJ1-2; 7 bases agree with TRBD1. V was clipped by 7 bases and J by 6 bases; unmatched bases: 11. The germline V gene encodes CDR1 MNHNS and CDR2 SASEGT. The CDR3 has 14 residues. CDR3 sequence (DNA): TGTGCCAGCATTCCGACAGGGCTGAATGATGGCTACACCTTC. Amino acid sequence: CASIPTGLNDGYTF.

This clone was observed a few times. This CDR3 reads CASSLPNSGLGYTF. In nucleotides, the CDR3 is TGTGCCAGCAGTTTACCCAACTCAGGGCTTGGCTACACCTTC. The chain uses TRBV28 and TRBJ1-2; possible D gene TRBD1, 5 bases. This CDR3 region has 14 residues. From germline, CDR1 is MDHEN and CDR2 SYDVKM. Trimming stripped 2 bases from V and 7 bases from J, with 14 bases between.

The chain carries TRBV10-3 and TRBJ2-3; 8 nucleotides agree with TRBD2. There are 16 residues in the CDR3. Germline V gene lookup returns CDR1 ENHRY and CDR2 SYGVKD. V dropped 8 bases and J dropped 2; count of bases not matched to a gene: 12. The CDR3 nucleotides read TGTGCCATCTCCTCCGGGGGGGGAGGCACCACAGATACGCAGTATTTT. Its translation is CAISSGGGGTTDTQYF.

V gene TRBV6-6 combines with J gene TRBJ2-6; D gene unclear. V lost 6 bases and J 2 bases, leaving 14 bases between the germline ends. CDR3 size: 16 residues. Germline V gene data show CDR1 as MNHNY and CDR2 as SVGAGI (reference sequence). This CDR3 reads CASSPSSSAGANVLTF. The CDR3 DNA follows: TGTGCCAGCAGCCCTTCGTCCTCCGCTGGGGCCAACGTCCTGACTTTC.

The gene calls are TRBV27 and TRBJ2-2; 9 nucleotides line up with TRBD2. V was pared by 5 bases and J by 0 bases, with 4 bases of the junction left unmatched. The CDR3 extends over 16 amino acids. Germline loops: CDR1 MNHEY, CDR2 SMNVEV (reference sequence). This chain's CDR3 is CASSLRLAANTGELFF. CDR3 coding DNA: TGTGCCAGCAGTCTCCGACTAGCGGCGAACACCGGGGAGCTGTTTTTT.

V is TRBV9 and J is TRBJ2-2; D may be TRBD2 (6 bases). The germline V gene has CDR1 SGDLS and CDR2 YYNGEE. CDR3 length: 15 amino acids. The V and J ends lost 0 bases and 4 bases respectively, with 10 bases between them. This CDR3 reads CASSVGGVFTGELFF. In DNA form, the CDR3 reads TGTGCCAGCAGCGTAGGGGGGGTATTCACCGGGGAGCTGTTTTTT.

This clone was recorded once. The chain has TRBV6-6 and TRBJ2-5; possibly TRBD2 for D (7 bases). CDR1 is MNHNY and CDR2 is SVGAGI in the germline V gene (reference sequence). V lost 6 bases and J lost 5, with 19 bases in between. The CDR3 has 15 amino acids. CDR3 bases: TGTGCCAGCAGGCTACAGGGAGGGCTGATCGAGACCCAGTACTTC. This sequence encodes CASRLQGGLIETQYF.

V is TRBV11-2 and J is TRBJ1-2, with D maybe TRBD1 (6 bases). The CDR3 has 14 amino acids. V was shortened by 4 bases and J by 8 bases, with 17 bases between the two germline ends. The germline gives CDR1 SGHAT, CDR2 FQNNGV. CDR3: CASSSGRGAGGYTF. The CDR3 DNA is TGTGCCAGCAGCTCCGGCCGGGGGGCAGGGGGCTACACCTTC.

This clone was counted once. The chain links TRBV19 to TRBJ2-1, with TRBD2 matching over 7 bases. This CDR3 contains 16 residues. V was clipped by 7 bases and J by 1 base; unmatched bases: 10. CDR1 and CDR2 from the germline V gene are LNHDA and SQIVND (reference sequence). The CDR3 DNA is TGTGCCAGTAACGCCATCGCGGGAGCGTCCTACAATGAGCAGTTCTTC. It encodes CASNAIAGASYNEQFF.

The chain recombines TRBV19 with TRBJ2-5; 9 bases match TRBD2. Germline V lookup: CDR1 LNHDA, CDR2 SQIVND (reference sequence). V lost 3 bases to trimming and J lost 4 bases; unmatched junction nucleotides: 9. CDR3 length: 16 amino acids. In DNA form, the CDR3 reads TGTGCCAGTAGTATCAGTAGCGGGAGTCATTTAGAGACCCAGTACTTC. This gives the protein CASSISSGSHLETQYF.

The rearrangement uses TRBV19 and TRBJ2-5; 7 nucleotides agree with TRBD1. The V gene's germline CDR1 is LNHDA and CDR2 SQIVND (reference sequence). V shed 3 bases and J 1 base; nucleotides not matched to a gene: 8. CDR3 length: 16 residues. The CDR3 protein is CASSMGQPAAQETQYF. The CDR3 DNA reads as TGTGCCAGTAGTATGGGACAGCCGGCAGCCCAAGAGACCCAGTACTTC.

This chain joins TRBV7-6 and TRBJ2-2; TRBD1 matches 10 bases. Germline CDR1 SGHVS, CDR2 FNYEAQ. The V gene end was trimmed by 5 bases and the J gene end by 9 bases; junction bases not matched to a gene: 12. The CDR3 length is 16 residues. The CDR3 DNA reads as TGTGCCAGCAGCCTCCGAGGGGGACAGGGGAGCTGGGAGCTGTTTTTT. Its translation is CASSLRGGQGSWELFF.

V is TRBV7-9 and J is TRBJ1-2; possibly TRBD1 for D (6 bases). V dropped 2 bases and J dropped 3 bases, with 10 bases sitting between them. The CDR3 sequence is 14 residues long. Germline-derived CDR1 and CDR2 are SEHNR and FQNEAQ (reference sequence). The CDR3 sequence is CASSLSTGYYGYTF. The CDR3 DNA reads as TGTGCCAGCAGCTTATCCACAGGGTACTATGGCTACACCTTC. Full variable domain (outside the CDR3, taken from reference TRBV7-9 and TRBJ1-2): DTGVSQNPRHKITKRGQNVTFRCDPISEHNRLYWYRQTLGQGPEFLTYFQNEAQLEKSRLLSDRFSAERPKGSFSTLEIQRTEQGDSAMYLCASSLSTGYYGYTFGSGTRLTVV.

The chain combines TRBV5-4 with TRBJ1-2; 7 bases are a match to TRBD1. Germline-derived CDR1 and CDR2 are SGHNT and YYREEE (reference sequence). The CDR3 loop spans 15 amino acids. With 0 bases clipped from V and 2 bases from J, the junction kept 4 bases outside the gene matches. The CDR3 DNA sequence: TGTGCCAGCAGCTTGGGCTTGACAGGGAACTATGGCTACACCTTC. As protein: CASSLGLTGNYGYTF.

The chain recombines TRBV27 with TRBJ1-5; 7 nucleotides align to TRBD1. Germline V CDR1 and CDR2: MNHEY, SMNVEV (reference sequence). V shed 4 bases, J shed 11 bases, and the junction held 8 bases outside the gene matches. The CDR3 has 13 amino acids. The CDR3 sequence: CASSSIRQGTQHF. CDR3 in DNA: TGTGCCAGCAGTTCAATTCGACAGGGAACCCAGCATTTT.

The chain uses TRBV5-1 and TRBJ1-3, with D possibly being TRBD1 (5 bases). The CDR3 length is 19 residues. Germline values: CDR1 SGHRS, CDR2 YFSETQ. With 0 bases removed from V and 1 base from J, the gap between germline ends came to 20 bases. CDR3 region: CASSLDGLSLQGSGNTIYF. The CDR3 DNA follows: TGCGCCAGCAGCTTGGATGGATTAAGTCTCCAGGGATCTGGAAACACCATATATTTT.

This chain connects TRBV7-9 to TRBJ2-1; 8 bases are a match to TRBD1. Germline V CDR1 and CDR2: SEHNR, FQNEAQ (reference sequence). This CDR3 region has 16 residues. V lost 5 bases and J lost 10; bases outside the gene matches: 16. The CDR3 region has the DNA TGTGCCAGCAGCCCGCTGACAGGGGTGGATGGAAGGGAGCAGTTCTTC. It specifies CASSPLTGVDGREQFF.

The chain employs TRBV2 and TRBJ2-3; TRBD2 is a possible D gene (6 bases). CDR3 length: 15 residues. V lost 3 bases to trimming and J lost 1 base, with 11 bases between them. Germline V CDR1 and CDR2: SNHLY, FYNNEI. CDR3 residues: CASSDWRGRTDTQYF. CDR3 nucleotide sequence: TGTGCCAGCAGTGATTGGCGGGGCCGCACAGATACGCAGTATTTT. Complete variable domain (other parts from reference TRBV2 and TRBJ2-3): EPEVTQTPSHQVTQMGQEVILRCVPISNHLYFYWYRQILGQKVEFLVSFYNNEISEKSEIFDDQFSVERPDGSNFTLKIRSTKLEDSAMYFCASSDWRGRTDTQYFGPGTRLTVL.

This chain links TRBV7-2 with TRBJ1-5; maybe TRBD1 (6 bases). Trimming removed 1 base at V and 7 bases at J, with 14 bases between. Germline V gene lookup returns CDR1 SGHTA and CDR2 FQGNSA. The CDR3 has 15 amino acids. In DNA, the CDR3 is TGTGCCAGCAGCTTAGGGGCAGGGGATGCCCAGCCCCAGCATTTT. This translates into CASSLGAGDAQPQHF.

The chain joins TRBV6-6 to TRBJ1-5; D possibly corresponds to TRBD1 (5 bases). This CDR3 region has 15 residues. Per the germline V gene, CDR1 is MNHNY and CDR2 is SVGAGI (reference sequence). The V end was cut by 2 bases, the J end by 4 bases, with 12 bases between. The CDR3 nucleotides read TGTGCCAGCAGTTACGAGTCCGGGGGAAATCAGCCCCAGCATTTT. The encoded protein is CASSYESGGNQPQHF.

V is TRBV27 and J is TRBJ2-7, with D possibly TRBD1 on 6 matching bases. The CDR3 runs 15 residues. CDR1 and CDR2 from the germline V gene are MNHEY and SMNVEV (reference sequence). Trimming removed 5 bases from V and 2 bases from J, with 16 bases in between. CDR3: CASSRKAGDPYEQYF. CDR3 DNA sequence: TGTGCCAGCAGTCGAAAGGCAGGGGATCCCTACGAGCAGTACTTC.

The J gene is TRBJ2-1, the V gene TRBV27, with TRBD2 identical over 16 bases. The V segment lost 8 bases and the J segment 8 bases; nucleotides outside the gene matches: 21. The germline CDR1 and CDR2 sequences are MNHEY and SMNVEV (reference sequence). The CDR3 loop spans 20 amino acids. DNA of the CDR3: TGTGCCAGCTGCCCGAAGGGGGGGACTAGCGGGAGGGCCTTTTTCGATGAGCAGTTCTTC. Translated, it gives CASCPKGGTSGRAFFDEQFF.

J is TRBJ2-1 and V is TRBV29-1; TRBD2 matches 8 bases. Germline V gene sequence: CDR1 SQVTM, CDR2 ANQGSEA. The CDR3 length is 14 residues. J was trimmed by 9 bases and V by 6 bases; bases with no gene match: 13. The CDR3 nucleotides read TGCAGCGTCCTGACCGGGACTAGGGTGAGTGAGCAGTTCTTC. This gives the protein CSVLTGTRVSEQFF.

The V call is TRBV28, the J call TRBJ2-1, with D perhaps matching TRBD2 (6 bases). The CDR3 spans 11 residues. Trimming stripped 7 bases from V and 8 bases from J, with 9 bases between. Germline V gene sequence: CDR1 MDHEN, CDR2 SYDVKM. Written as DNA, the CDR3 is TGTGCCAGCAATCGGGGGTATGAGCAGTTCTTC. Residues: CASNRGYEQFF.

This chain uses TRBV28 with TRBJ1-4; 7 bases are shared with TRBD1. Trimming cost V 5 bases and J 5 bases; bases outside gene matches: 8. This CDR3 spans 15 amino acids. Germline-derived CDR1 and CDR2 are MDHEN and SYDVKM. This chain's CDR3 is CASSTRQGINEKLFF. The CDR3, as DNA: TGTGCCAGCAGTACTCGACAGGGTATAAATGAAAAACTGTTTTTT.

V usage is TRBV4-1 and J usage is TRBJ2-7; a possible D gene is TRBD1 (6 bases). The CDR3 extends over 13 amino acids. V lost 0 bases to trimming and J lost 7 bases, with 10 bases between them. The germline gives CDR1 MGHRA, CDR2 YSYEKL. The CDR3 protein is CASSQDGDTEQYF. The DNA for the CDR3 is TGCGCCAGCAGCCAAGATGGGGACACGGAGCAGTACTTC.

This chain uses TRBV5-4 with TRBJ2-3; 9 positions match TRBD1. The CDR3 is made up of 16 amino acids. J was trimmed by 2 bases and V by 0 bases; bases with no gene match: 4. The germline CDR1 and CDR2 sequences are SGHNT and YYREEE (reference sequence). This CDR3 is CASSLGQGVNTDTQYF. CDR3 nucleotide sequence: TGTGCCAGCAGCTTGGGACAGGGGGTGAACACAGATACGCAGTATTTT.